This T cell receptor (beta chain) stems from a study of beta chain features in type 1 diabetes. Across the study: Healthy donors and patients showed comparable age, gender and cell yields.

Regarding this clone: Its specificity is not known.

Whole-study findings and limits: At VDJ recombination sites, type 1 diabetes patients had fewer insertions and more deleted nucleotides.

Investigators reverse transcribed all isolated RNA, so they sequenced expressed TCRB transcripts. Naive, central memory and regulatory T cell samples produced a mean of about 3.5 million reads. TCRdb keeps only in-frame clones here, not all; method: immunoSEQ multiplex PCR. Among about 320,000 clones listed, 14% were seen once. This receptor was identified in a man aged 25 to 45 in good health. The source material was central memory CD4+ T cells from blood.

The CDR3 loop is CATSRDMGSGNTIYF. In nucleotides, the CDR3 is TGTGCCACCAGCAGAGATATGGGGTCCGGAAACACCATATATTTT. The V gene is TRBV15, the J gene TRBJ1-3; no definite D call. Trimming removed 0 bases from V and 4 bases from J, with 10 bases in between. Looked up from germline, CDR1 is LNHNV and CDR2 is YYDKDF (reference sequence). This CDR3 contains 15 residues. Variable domain in full (rest from reference TRBV15 and TRBJ1-3): DAMVIQNPRYQVTQFGKPVTLSCSQTLNHNVMYWYQQKSSQAPKLLFHYYDKDFNNEADTPDNFQSRRPNTSFCFLDIRSPGLGDTAMYLCATSRDMGSGNTIYFGEGSWLTVV.